This entry features one T cell receptor beta chain sequence. Antigen unknown. These data come from a study of T cell clusters in autoimmune cytopenias. Findings of the study overall: Healthy donors had 2.5 to 3.5-fold more exclusive TRB clusters than active autoimmune hepatitis patients.

Each sample's input was 250 ng genomic DNA, some 34,000 genome equivalents. One tube held mixed TRB-A and TRB-B primer pools for touch-down PCR. TCRdb reprocessed the multiplex PCR reads, keeping one entry per CDR3 protein, no DNA. The listing records more than 12,000 distinct CDR3 sequences. The length of the CDR3 is 12 residues. This chain links TRBV12-3 or TRBV12-4 with TRBJ2-7. This TCR was sampled from a human donor with an autoimmune cytopenia or autoimmune hepatitis (not recorded which). Sequenced input: peripheral blood. The CDR3: CASSLSGREQYF.